One sample yielded the 6 T cell receptor beta chains listed below, sequenced in a study of technical replicates of blood from several donors. Data came from immunoSEQ multiplex PCR; TCRdb stores just in-frame clones and leaves some out. The table records about 6,900 clones, less than 96% of them present only once. The sequenced sample consisted of PBMCs. The receptors originated from a human donor in good health.

The V and J genes are TRBV30 and TRBJ1-2; possibly TRBD1 for D (5 bases). CDR1 and CDR2 (germline): GTSNPN, SVGIG (reference sequence). V was shortened by 1 base and J by 3 bases, with 9 bases between the two germline ends. CDR3 length equals 13 residues. In DNA form, the CDR3 reads TGTGCCTGGAGTGAGACAGCCTACTATGGCTACACCTTC. Encoded protein: CAWSETAYYGYTF.

This chain uses TRBV6-1 with TRBJ2-7; TRBD2 matches at 8 bases. The CDR3 consists of 14 residues. V dropped 8 bases and J dropped 9; count of bases not matched to a gene: 15. Germline values: CDR1 MNHNS, CDR2 SASEGT. The CDR3 DNA sequence: TGTGCCAGCTCAGGAGCGGGAGTCGTTGTGTGGCAGTACTTC. This sequence encodes CASSGAGVVVWQYF.

This rearrangement joins TRBV4-1 to TRBJ2-7, with 7 positions matching TRBD2. Trimming removed 0 bases from V and 6 bases from J; junction bases left unmatched: 17. The germline V gene encodes CDR1 MGHRA and CDR2 YSYEKL. The CDR3 totals 18 residues. As DNA, the CDR3 is TGCGCCAGCAGCCAAGATGCCCTCGTCTACGGGAGGAATTCCGAGCAGTACTTC. It encodes CASSQDALVYGRNSEQYF.

V usage is TRBV2 and J usage is TRBJ2-2, with a weak D call TRBD2 (5 bases). Germline CDR1 is SNHLY and CDR2 is FYNNEI. V was clipped by 6 bases and J by 2 bases, with 19 bases between them. The CDR3 contains 17 residues. The CDR3 protein is CASRADWRAVNTGELFF. The DNA of the CDR3 is TGTGCCAGCAGAGCCGACTGGCGGGCAGTAAACACCGGGGAGCTGTTTTTT.

CDR3 sequence: CASSEVSGSWYEQYF. CDR3 DNA sequence: TGTGCCAGCAGTGAGGTTAGCGGGAGCTGGTACGAGCAGTACTTC. V is TRBV28 and J is TRBJ2-7; 9 bases match TRBD2. The V gene's germline CDR1 is MDHEN and CDR2 SYDVKM. This CDR3 is built from 15 residues. V lost 5 bases to trimming and J lost 4 bases; unmatched junction nucleotides: 9.

This sequence joins TRBV27 and TRBJ2-1, with 13 nucleotides matching TRBD2. Per germline, CDR1 MNHEY and CDR2 SMNVEV (reference sequence). The CDR3 is 15 amino acids. J lost 12 bases, V lost 5 bases, and 10 bases had no gene match. Written as DNA, the CDR3 is TGTGCCAGCAGTGGACTAGCGGGAGTAACTACTGGGCAGTTCTTC. Translating gives CASSGLAGVTTGQFF.